In this sample, the clone carrying this T cell receptor beta chain turned up a few times. A modified ARM-PCR protocol with three rounds of nested PCR amplified TCRbeta. Via MiXCR, TCRdb re-called the multiplex PCR reads, giving one row per CDR3 protein. The table records 77,000 or so distinct CDR3 sequences, over 60% of them present only once. This sample's RNA came from whole unsorted tissue. More than 3 cm separated this lung sample from the edge of the tumor. The germline V gene has CDR1 MNHEY and CDR2 SVGEGT. The CDR3 extends over 16 amino acids. The ends lost 3 bases at V and 2 bases at J; junction bases unmatched: 5. The entry originates in a study of tumor and adjacent non-tumor tissue in lung cancer. Whole-study context: Samples averaged around 4 million productive TCRbeta reads each.

The chain has TRBV6-2 or TRBV6-3 and TRBJ1-2; 11 nucleotides match TRBD1. This sequence was found in a man aged 70 or older with non-small cell lung cancer. The sequenced sample was distant non-tumor lung tissue. As DNA, the CDR3 is TGTGCCAGCAGTTATCTCTGGACAGGGGGCAACTATGGCTACACCTTC. Protein product: CASSYLWTGGNYGYTF.